This is a list of T cell receptor beta chains from one sample in a study of vaccination effects on CD4 cells after COVID-19. These receptors have no identified antigens. The method was immunoSEQ multiplex PCR; TCRdb's version includes in-frame clones alone and lacks a portion of them. The data hold some 34,000 clones, with about four fifths observed a single time. The starting material was CD4+ T cells from PBMCs cultured with HCoV-NL63 spike peptides, obtained after COVID-19 vaccination. Receptor source: a human donor who received a COVID-19 vaccine. Some clones in this sample may be carry-over from other donors' samples. The CDR3 runs from the conserved cysteine through the conserved F or W. A D gene is named only where the DNA matches it firmly. The size field is filled for only some rows; it gives once, few, many or a size class.

v_call	d_call	clone_size	j_call	cdr3_nt	cdr3_aa
TRBV6-5	NA	NA	TRBJ2-5	TGTGCCAGCAGGGTGTTCAGGAGTCAAGAGGCCCAGTACTTC	CASRVFRSQEAQYF
TRBV5-1	TRBD2	NA	TRBJ2-1	TGCGCCAGCAGCTTGCGACTAGCGGGTACAAATGAGCAGTTCTTC	CASSLRLAGTNEQFF
TRBV10-3	TRBD1	NA	TRBJ1-3	TGTGCCATCAGTTCCGACAGGGAGGCTGGAAACACCATATATTTT	CAISSDREAGNTIYF
TRBV7-2	TRBD2	few	TRBJ2-6	TGTGCCAGCAGCTTAGATAGCGGGGGCTCTGGGGCCAACGTCCTGACTTTC	CASSLDSGGSGANVLTF
TRBV24-1	NA	NA	TRBJ2-1	TGTGCCACCAGCGCGCGACAGCTCTCCTACAATGAGCAGTTCTTC	CATSARQLSYNEQFF
TRBV12-3/TRBV12-4	NA	few	TRBJ1-5	TGTGCCAGCACCCGACAGTTTGGTGGGCCCCAGCATTTT	CASTRQFGGPQHF
TRBV12-3/TRBV12-4	TRBD1	NA	TRBJ1-6	TGTGCCATAAGCCGGGACAGTAATTCACCCCTCCACTTT	CAISRDSNSPLHF
TRBV10-3	NA	NA	TRBJ2-1	TGTGCCATCAGTGAAGTACGGGGGTTGAAGGATGAGCAGTTCTTC	CAISEVRGLKDEQFF
TRBV3-1/TRBV3-2	TRBD1	NA	TRBJ1-1	TGTGCCAGCAGCCACGCGACAGGGGGGAATACTGAAGCTTTCTTT	CASSHATGGNTEAFF
TRBV12-5	NA	NA	TRBJ2-2	TGTGCTAGTGGTTTGGTACCCAGCACCGGGGAGCTGTTTTTT	CASGLVPSTGELFF
TRBV6-5	TRBD1	once	TRBJ1-5	TGTGCCAGCAGAAAGGGACAGCCCAATCAGCCCCAGCATTTT	CASRKGQPNQPQHF
TRBV7-2	NA	NA	TRBJ1-1	TGTGCCAGCAGCTGGCATGGGCGCAGGAACACTGAAGCTTTCTTT	CASSWHGRRNTEAFF
TRBV6-4	TRBD1	once	TRBJ1-2	TGTGCCAGCAGTGCCGACAGGGGGATCTATGGCTACACCTTC	CASSADRGIYGYTF
TRBV28	NA	NA	TRBJ1-1	TGTGCCAGCAGTTTAGTCCCAACAGCGGCGAACACTGAAGCTTTCTTT	CASSLVPTAANTEAFF
TRBV29-1	NA	few	TRBJ2-5	TGCAGCGCGCAGACGGCCCAAGAGACCCAGTACTTC	CSAQTAQETQYF
TRBV9	NA	NA	TRBJ1-1	TGTGCCAGCAGCCCCCCCGGGGTGGGGACTGAAGCTTTCTTT	CASSPPGVGTEAFF
TRBV24-1	NA	NA	TRBJ1-5	TGTGCCACCAGTTCAGGGGCCTTAGGGCAGCCCCAGCATTTT	CATSSGALGQPQHF
TRBV4-3	NA	NA	TRBJ1-1	TGCGCCAGCAGCCAATATCAAGGGGACACTGAAGCTTTCTTT	CASSQYQGDTEAFF
TRBV5-1	NA	NA	TRBJ2-1	TGCGCCAGCAGCTTGGGATCAGGGTACAATGAGCAGTTCTTC	CASSLGSGYNEQFF
TRBV3-1/TRBV3-2	NA	few	TRBJ2-2	TGTGCCAGCAGCCAAATGACTCAGAACACCGGGGAGCTGTTTTTT	CASSQMTQNTGELFF
TRBV28	TRBD1	NA	TRBJ1-2	TGTGCCAGCAGCTCCGGACAGGGGTATGGCTACACCTTC	CASSSGQGYGYTF
TRBV11-1	NA	NA	TRBJ2-3	TGTGCCAGCAGCTTAAGGGCGGGGGCTAGCACAGATACGCAGTATTTT	CASSLRAGASTDTQYF
TRBV11-2	NA	few	TRBJ2-6	TGTGCCAGCAGCTTCCCTCCAACTAAGGTCCTGACTTTC	CASSFPPTKVLTF
TRBV6-6	NA	NA	TRBJ2-1	TGTGCCAGTGCCGTGCGGGACGGGCAGTTCTTC	CASAVRDGQFF
TRBV4-2	NA	NA	TRBJ1-5	TGTGCCAGCAGCCACCTTTCGACAGCCCCCAATAGCAATCAGCCCCAGCATTTT	CASSHLSTAPNSNQPQHF
TRBV19	NA	NA	TRBJ2-1	TGTGCCAGTAGTATCACCGGGGGCTATGACAATGAGCAGTTCTTC	CASSITGGYDNEQFF
TRBV7-9	NA	NA	TRBJ2-5	TGTGCCTCTGACAGAGAAGAGACCCAGTACTTC	CASDREETQYF
TRBV18	TRBD1	NA	TRBJ1-3	TGTGCCAGCTCACCACAAGGGACAGGGCCCTCTGGAAACACCATATATTTT	CASSPQGTGPSGNTIYF
TRBV12-3/TRBV12-4	NA	few	TRBJ1-1	TGTGCCAGCAGCCTAGATATCGCTGAAGCTTTCTTT	CASSLDIAEAFF
TRBV6-5	NA	NA	TRBJ2-2	TGTGCCAGCCTTGTGGGGGAGCTCACCGGGGAGCTGTTTTTT	CASLVGELTGELFF
TRBV24-1	NA	NA	TRBJ2-2	TGTGCCACCAGTTCTCGGGGCACGAACACCGGGGAGCTGTTTTTT	CATSSRGTNTGELFF